This T cell receptor (beta chain) was found in a study of a mutant IDH1 vaccine in newly diagnosed glioma. The wider study: Beforehand, treatment had been radiotherapy, temozolomide, or both; the majority received both.

Findings and limits, study-wide: Vaccine-induced immune responses occurred in 93.3% of patients.

About this clone itself: No antigen is known for it.

Sequencing was performed with immunoSEQ multiplex PCR; in TCRdb, only in-frame clones are kept and a portion is missing. Found here are approximately 88,000 clones, around three quarters of them singletons; the top ten hold 6% to 8%. Time point described: baseline, week 1 (first vaccination visit). Specified treatment: pre-vaccination baseline after standard-of-care therapy. The input for sequencing was PBMCs, taken from a glioma patient treated with radiotherapy, temozolomide or both. The receptor comes from a man between 35 and 55 years old with glioma.

The CDR3 sequence: CASSYETGGVPDTQYF. CDR3 nucleotide sequence: TGTGCCAGCAGTTATGAGACGGGAGGGGTCCCAGATACGCAGTATTTT. The rearrangement links TRBV6-6 to TRBJ2-3, with 8 bases that match TRBD2. The CDR3 consists of 16 residues. The trim removed 3 bases at V and 4 bases at J, leaving 9 bases unmatched. Germline CDR1 is MNHNY and CDR2 is SVGAGI (reference sequence).